The source of this T cell receptor (beta chain) is a study of Graves' ophthalmopathy and Graves' hyperthyroidism. General study findings and limits: The model achieved 55% to 71% sensitivity and 72.22% specificity for ophthalmopathy progression.

The CDR3 loop spans 15 amino acids. CDR1 and CDR2 (germline): SGHVS, FNYEAQ. The V and J ends lost 1 base and 2 bases respectively, with 12 bases between them. Stable hyperthyroidism meant no ophthalmopathy within 18 months of follow-up. This clonotype was seen at least ten times. Its specificity is not known. Investigators amplified TCR beta CDR3 regions from RNA transcripts. Amplification began with first-round RT-PCR using HTBI primers, then second-round multiplex PCR was performed. TCRdb called the multiplex PCR reads again in MiXCR, with one record for every CDR3 protein. The data contain about 620,000 distinct CDR3 sequences, roughly 20% of them singletons.

This TCR was recovered from a woman between 18 and 30 years old with stable Graves' hyperthyroidism. Some clones in this sample may be carry-over from other donors' samples. Sequences were obtained from peripheral blood. The chain recombines TRBV7-6 with TRBJ2-7; a possible D gene is TRBD1 (6 bases). CDR3 in DNA: TGTGCCAGCAGCTTAGGAACAGGGTCCCCCTACGAGCAGTACTTC. Residues: CASSLGTGSPYEQYF. Combining the CDR3 with reference TRBV7-6 and TRBJ2-7 gives the whole variable domain GAGVSQSPRYKVTKRGQDVALRCDPISGHVSLYWYRQALGQGPEFLTYFNYEAQQDKSGLPNDRFSAERPEGSISTLTIQRTEQRDSAMYRCASSLGTGSPYEQYFGPGTRLTVT.